The TCR beta chain described here comes from a study of blood T cell repertoires in COVID-19. Background on the study: Italy, Spain and the United States were the sources of the convalescent and acute COVID-19 samples. PBMCs, B-cell-depleted T cells, or T cells were the source of the cDNA or gDNA that made up the material.

Assay used: immunoSEQ multiplex PCR; TCRdb lists only in-frame clones, some missing. There are about 180,000 clones in the sample; less than 85% occur only once, and roughly 6.8% lies in the top ten. Looked up from germline, CDR1 is ENHRY and CDR2 is SYGVKD. The CDR3 length is 17 residues. Trimming removed 3 bases from V and 5 bases from J, with 22 bases in between. Material: peripheral blood. The rearrangement joins TRBV10-3 to TRBJ1-2; no clear D gene. The TCR originated in a human donor in a cohort sampled during active COVID-19. The CDR3 DNA is TGTGCCATCAGTGAAGGTCAGGCAGGAGGCAGGAATTATGGCTACACCTTC. This translates into CAISEGQAGGRNYGYTF.